Following are 14 T cell receptor beta chains from one sample sequenced in a study of T cells in tumors after PD-1 blockade. Sequencing was performed with immunoSEQ multiplex PCR; in TCRdb, only in-frame clones are kept and a portion is missing. The table lists some 8,700 clones, roughly three fifths of them singletons. Source: tumor tissue, taken after anti-PD-1 treatment. These TCRs come from a human donor with basal cell carcinoma.

V usage is TRBV2 and J usage is TRBJ2-3, with D perhaps matching TRBD1 or TRBD2 (5 bases each). Trimming took off 7 bases at V and 0 bases at J, with 14 bases between the two ends. The CDR3 has 15 residues. The germline V gene has CDR1 SNHLY and CDR2 FYNNEI. CDR3 in amino acids: CASTGDGGSTDTQYF. The CDR3 DNA reads as TGTGCCAGCACTGGGGACGGAGGAAGCACAGATACGCAGTATTTT.

This chain joins TRBV3-1 (or the pseudogene TRBV3-2) and TRBJ1-3, with D maybe TRBD1 (5 bases). The CDR3 length is 16 residues. Germline CDR1 reads LGHDT; CDR2 reads YNNKEL (reference sequence). Trimming cost V 4 bases and J 0 bases, with 13 bases left between them. The CDR3 spells CASSPGRGGSGNTIYF. The CDR3 DNA reads TGTGCCAGCAGCCCAGGTCGGGGCGGCTCTGGAAACACCATATATTTT.

The chain employs TRBV5-1 and TRBJ2-3, with 8 bases that match TRBD2. V lost 4 bases, J lost 3 bases, and 16 bases stayed unmatched. Germline V gives CDR1 SGHRS, CDR2 YFSETQ. This CDR3 region has 18 residues. The DNA for the CDR3 is TGCGCCAGCAGCCCAACCCCCCTAGCGGGCCCTGGGACAGATACGCAGTATTTT. It specifies CASSPTPLAGPGTDTQYF.

The genes are TRBV5-4 and TRBJ1-2; 7 nucleotides match TRBD1. From germline, CDR1 is SGHNT and CDR2 YYREEE (reference sequence). V trimming: 0 bases; J trimming: 8 bases; junction bases outside the gene matches: 4. This CDR3 has 13 amino acids. The CDR3 loop reads CASSLVGGPGYTF. The DNA of the CDR3 is TGTGCCAGCAGCTTGGTAGGGGGCCCAGGCTACACCTTC. Full variable domain (rest looked up from reference TRBV5-4 and TRBJ1-2): ETGVTQSPTHLIKTRGQQVTLRCSSQSGHNTVSWYQQALGQGPQFIFQYYREEENGRGNFPPRFSGLQFPNYSSELNVNALELDDSALYLCASSLVGGPGYTFGSGTRLTVV.

This sequence joins TRBV27 and TRBJ1-4, with 7 nucleotides matching TRBD1. V shed 5 bases and J 5 bases; nucleotides not matched to a gene: 11. Germline V CDR1 and CDR2: MNHEY, SMNVEV (reference sequence). The CDR3 length is 16 residues. The CDR3 coding sequence is TGTGCCAGCAGTAAAACTACAGGGGTCGTGAATGAAAAACTGTTTTTT. Translating gives CASSKTTGVVNEKLFF.

This clone occurred once. The chain employs TRBV10-2 and TRBJ1-3, with D hard to call. The germline gives CDR1 WSHSY, CDR2 SAAADI. Trimming took off 6 bases at V and 1 base at J, with 7 bases between the two ends. The CDR3 extends over 13 amino acids. This CDR3 is CASRSGSGNTIYF. In nucleotides, the CDR3 is TGCGCCAGCAGATCGGGTTCTGGAAACACCATATATTTT.

This clone appeared a few times. CDR3 DNA sequence: TGTGCCAGTAGAGGATTGGGGACAGTAACTGAAGCTTTCTTT. It specifies CASRGLGTVTEAFF. This chain joins TRBV19 and TRBJ1-1, with 7 bases fitting TRBD1. The CDR3 loop spans 14 amino acids. Germline trimming cut 6 bases from V and 5 bases from J; bases unmatched to any gene: 9. Germline CDR1 LNHDA, CDR2 SQIVND (reference sequence).

This clone has just a few counts. The chain uses TRBV14 and TRBJ1-1; possibly TRBD1 for D (5 bases). Trimming shortened V by 4 bases and J by 1 base, and 10 bases separated the two germline ends. The CDR3 runs 14 residues. Germline-derived CDR1 and CDR2 are SGHDN and FVKESK. The CDR3 DNA sequence: TGTGCCAGCAGCCCGGGGGTCCGGAACACTGAAGCTTTCTTT. Protein sequence: CASSPGVRNTEAFF.

About this clone itself: This same CDR3 is encoded by further DNA sequences in the sample. V is TRBV14 and J is TRBJ1-1, with D perhaps matching TRBD1 (6 bases). Germline V CDR1 and CDR2: SGHDN, FVKESK. V was shortened by 4 bases and J by 2 bases, with 14 bases between the two germline ends. The CDR3 totals 15 residues. CDR3 amino acids: CASSPDRTTNTEAFF. DNA of the CDR3: TGTGCCAGCAGCCCGGACAGAACAACAAACACTGAAGCTTTCTTT.

This chain uses TRBV3-1 (or the pseudogene TRBV3-2) with TRBJ1-2; D remains ambiguous. The CDR3 runs 15 residues. The V end was cut by 0 bases, the J end by 3 bases, with 11 bases between. CDR1 and CDR2 (germline): LGHDT, YNNKEL (reference sequence). CDR3 in DNA: TGTGCCAGCAGCCAAGATCCGGGTTTCTACTATGGCTACACCTTC. It translates to CASSQDPGFYYGYTF.

The chain links TRBV6-5 to TRBJ1-6; D remains unclear. In germline, CDR1 is MNHEY, CDR2 SVGAGI. The V end was cut by 6 bases, the J end by 13 bases, with 19 bases between. The CDR3 extends over 14 amino acids. CDR3 residues: CASRPSSGVVPLHF. The CDR3 bases are TGTGCCAGCAGACCTTCTTCTGGGGTTGTCCCCCTCCACTTT.

The V call is TRBV27, the J call TRBJ2-7, with TRBD1 matching over 7 bases. The V segment lost 7 bases and the J segment 3 bases; nucleotides outside the gene matches: 12. The CDR3 consists of 15 residues. Germline assignment: CDR1 MNHEY and CDR2 SMNVEV (reference sequence). CDR3 nucleotides: TGTGCCAGCACCCCGGGACAGCCTAAACACTACGAGCAGTACTTC. This sequence encodes CASTPGQPKHYEQYF.

The chain recombines TRBV23-1 with TRBJ1-5; no clear D. TRBV23-1 is an ORF for which the function is uncertain. V was shortened by 0 bases and J by 5 bases, with 2 bases between the two germline ends. The CDR3 is made up of 12 amino acids. The CDR3 sequence is CASSQSDQPQHF. The CDR3 DNA follows: TGCGCCAGCAGTCAATCGGATCAGCCCCAGCATTTT.

The V call is TRBV7-6, the J call TRBJ2-7; perhaps TRBD1 as D (6 bases). Deletions cut 1 base from V and 5 bases from J, with 9 bases between. This CDR3 is 13 amino acids long. Germline V lookup: CDR1 SGHVS, CDR2 FNYEAQ. CDR3 in amino acids: CASSLEDSNEQYF. The CDR3 coding sequence is TGTGCCAGCAGCTTAGAGGACAGTAACGAGCAGTACTTC.